The source of this T cell receptor (beta chain) is a study of circulating and synovial CD4+ cells in juvenile arthritis. Whole-study results and caveats: Shared-clonotype fractions with synovium likely underestimate full repertoire overlap. Compared with bulk blood, circulating pathogenic-like lymphocytes shared substantially more CDR3 sequences with synovial T cells.

Generated by immunoSEQ multiplex PCR, the TCRdb table keeps only in-frame clones and is missing some. The sample shows roughly 33,000 clones, 90% to 95% of them seen only once. This clone appeared once. Its target is not known. The CDR3 length is 13 residues. The V and J ends lost 6 bases and 7 bases respectively, with 12 bases between them. Germline CDR1 and CDR2: LNHDA and SQIVND (reference sequence). The TCR sequence derives from a human donor with juvenile idiopathic arthritis. J is TRBJ1-4 and V is TRBV19; D is possibly TRBD1 (5 bases). Source material: CD4+ T cells from blood. CDR3 in amino acids: CASRTHQGEKLFF. The CDR3 bases are TGTGCCAGTAGAACCCATCAGGGTGAAAAACTGTTTTTT. The whole variable domain, remainder taken from reference TRBV19 and TRBJ1-4, is DGGITQSPKYLFRKEGQNVTLSCEQNLNHDAMYWYRQDPGQGLRLIYYSQIVNDFQKGDIAEGYSVSREKKESFPLTVTSAQKNPTAFYLCASRTHQGEKLFFGSGTQLSVL.